The 28 T cell receptor beta chains reported below all come from one sample, sequenced in a study of tumor-infiltrating lymphocytes in primary liver carcinoma. The template, roughly 0.45 ug total RNA, yielded TCR beta cDNA made with a constant-region primer. Three nested multiplex PCR rounds, a slightly modified ARM-PCR method, built the TCR beta libraries. TRBV1-TRBV30 forward primers paired with a C-beta reverse primer drove the first two PCR rounds, roughly 10 cycles each. TCRdb independently ran MiXCR on the multiplex PCR reads; one entry per CDR3 protein. The sample has 90,000 to 150,000 distinct CDR3 sequences; around 70% are singletons. Scientists recovered RNA and DNA together from roughly 20-30 mg of unsorted bulk tissue. Sequencing was performed on tumor-adjacent normal liver tissue. The receptor set was obtained from a woman aged 55-70 years with primary liver carcinoma and hepatitis B virus infection.

Remarks on this clonotype: Its ends do not fully match the called genes, so a read error is possible. This chain joins TRBV12-3 or TRBV12-4 and TRBJ2-7; TRBD2 aligns across 7 bases. The CDR3 contains 16 residues. CDR3 nucleotides: TGTGTCAGCAGCGGGGCTACTAGCCTAACCTCCTACGAGCAGTACTTC. Amino acid sequence: CVSSGATSLTSYEQYF.

This clonotype came up once. The chain is built from TRBV7-9 and TRBJ2-7; D might be TRBD2 (5 bases). The germline V gene encodes CDR1 SEHNR and CDR2 FQNEAQ (reference sequence). The CDR3 loop spans 14 amino acids. V shed 5 bases and J shed 6 bases, with 17 bases lying between them. DNA of the CDR3: TGTGCCAGCAGCCCCCCGGTAGCGCTCGCCGAGCAGTACTTC. Its translation: CASSPPVALAEQYF.

This clonotype is medium-sized. The V gene is TRBV7-9, the J gene TRBJ1-1, with a weak D call TRBD1 (6 bases). The CDR3 extends over 15 amino acids. Germline values: CDR1 SEHNR, CDR2 FQNEAQ (reference sequence). Trimming took off 5 bases at V and 2 bases at J, with 15 bases between the two ends. The CDR3 coding sequence is TGTGCCAGCAGCCCCCCGACAGGCTCTAACACTGAAGCTTTCTTT. This translates into CASSPPTGSNTEAFF.

The rearrangement joins TRBV7-9 to TRBJ2-6; tentatively, D is TRBD1 (6 bases). The CDR3 loop spans 17 amino acids. The germline V and J ends were trimmed by 0 bases and 3 bases, with 12 bases remaining between them. The germline gives CDR1 SEHNR, CDR2 FQNEAQ (reference sequence). The CDR3, as DNA: TGTGCCAGCAGCTTAGCGCTAGGGGGTATTGGGGCCAACGTCCTGACTTTC. Translated, it gives CASSLALGGIGANVLTF.

Remarks on this clonotype: Relative to the germline gene, one junction end is altered; a read error may explain this. This rearrangement joins TRBV28 to TRBJ2-3; D call uncertain. Looked up from germline, CDR1 is MDHEN and CDR2 is SYDVKM. The CDR3 has 14 amino acids. In DNA, the CDR3 is TGTGCCAGCAGTTTTTCGGCCCTAACAGATACGCGGTATTTT. This encodes CASSFSALTDTRYF.

The sample holds one count of this clonotype. This CDR3 fails to terminate in the conserved phenylalanine or tryptophan, so it likely reflects a read error. Because the CDR3's place on the DNA is in doubt, the DNA is left out and the CDR3 is given as listed by TCRdb. This chain uses TRBV12-3 or TRBV12-4 with TRBJ2-7; TRBD1 was called by the table and not checked on the DNA. The CDR3 totals 11 residues, both ends included. CDR3 region: CASSPGLEQYS.

The chain links TRBV29-1 to TRBJ2-7; a possible D gene is TRBD2 (6 bases). The CDR3 length is 13 residues. Germline V gene lookup returns CDR1 SQVTM and CDR2 ANQGSEA. V lost 5 bases and J 6 bases, leaving 17 bases between the germline ends. The CDR3 sequence: CSVTGRRVREQYF. Here the CDR3 DNA reads TGCAGCGTTACTGGACGGAGGGTACGCGAGCAGTACTTC.

The CDR3 region is CANSPPGEQYF. The CDR3, as DNA: TGTGCCAACAGCCCCCCCGGGGAGCAGTACTTC. V is TRBV28 and J is TRBJ2-7, with D hard to call. V lost 10 bases and J 7 bases, leaving 14 bases between the germline ends. Germline V gene sequence: CDR1 MDHEN, CDR2 SYDVKM. CDR3 length: 11 residues.

Comments on this clonotype: As the CDR3 is not closed by the conserved phenylalanine or tryptophan, this likely results from a read error. This rearrangement joins TRBV12-3 or TRBV12-4 to TRBJ2-2; no clear D. V lost 6 bases and J lost 1, with 9 bases in between. The CDR3 is 14 amino acids. This CDR3 is CASRKRENTGELFY. The CDR3 nucleotides are TGTGCCAGCAGAAAGCGAGAGAACACCGGGGAGCTGTTTTAT.

In regard to this clonotype: Sequence at one end of the junction differs from germline and may be a read error. This chain links TRBV11-2 with TRBJ2-3, with 7 bases that match TRBD1. The CDR3 is 13 residues long. Germline V gene data show CDR1 as SGHAT and CDR2 as FQNNGV. The CDR3 region has the DNA TGTGCCAGAAGCTTTACAGGGGCAGATACACAGTATTTT. As protein: CARSFTGADTQYF.

Note on this clonotype: The junction does not match germline at one end; this may be a read error. The V call is TRBV28, the J call TRBJ2-1; D gene ambiguous. The CDR3 length is 15 residues. CDR1 and CDR2 from the germline V gene are MDHEN and SYDVKM. CDR3 in DNA: TGTGCCAGCACTCCCTCCTCTCTTATACGCAATCAGCAGTTCTTC. Amino acids: CASTPSSLIRNQQFF.

To note about this clonotype: Sequence at one end of the junction differs from germline and may be a read error. The chain uses TRBV29-1 and TRBJ1-1, with 10 bases matching TRBD1. The CDR3 has 15 amino acids. Looked up from germline, CDR1 is SQVTM and CDR2 is ANQGSEA. CDR3 DNA sequence: TGCAGCGTTGGGGACAGGGGCCTCTTGAACGCTGAAGCTTCCTTT. It yields the protein CSVGDRGLLNAEASF.

Notes on this clonotype: An end of the junction does not agree with germline; a read error may underlie this. The DNA for the CDR3 is TGTGCCAGAAGCTTTACGGGGGGCGGGGCCCAATACTTC. The encoded protein is CARSFTGGGAQYF. V is TRBV11-2 and J is TRBJ2-5, with D possibly matching TRBD2 (7 bases). The V gene's germline CDR1 is SGHAT and CDR2 FQNNGV. This CDR3 is 13 amino acids long.

The V gene is TRBV6-5, the J gene TRBJ2-7; TRBD2 might be the D (6 bases). From germline, CDR1 is MNHEY and CDR2 SVGAGI. The CDR3 is 14 amino acids. Trimming took 7 bases from V and 3 from J, leaving 16 bases between them. CDR3 loop: CASILAAYCYEQYF. CDR3 sequence (DNA): TGTGCCAGCATACTAGCCGCATACTGCTACGAGCAGTACTTC.

In this sample, this clonotype turned up many times. The V gene is TRBV13, the J gene TRBJ1-5; no clear D gene. The CDR3 consists of 14 residues. V was trimmed by 0 bases and J by 3 bases, leaving 6 bases between them. Germline CDR1 reads PRHDT; CDR2 reads FYEKMQ (reference sequence). CDR3 bases: TGTGCCAGCAGCTTAGGGACCTACAATCAGCCCCAGCATTTT. It specifies CASSLGTYNQPQHF.

The V and J genes are TRBV7-3 and TRBJ2-1; 8 nucleotides match TRBD2. Germline assignment: CDR1 SGHTA and CDR2 FQGTGA. V trimming: 0 bases; J trimming: 8 bases; junction bases outside the gene matches: 15. The CDR3 sequence is 18 residues long. CDR3: CASSLTLFRKRENDEQFF. The CDR3 DNA reads as TGTGCCAGCAGCTTAACGTTGTTTAGAAAGCGGGAGAACGATGAGCAGTTCTTC.

Comment on this clonotype: A much larger clonotype is one base distant, so this may be a read error. The chain links TRBV7-9 to TRBJ2-3; 7 positions agree with TRBD1. The germline gives CDR1 SEHNR, CDR2 FQNEAQ (reference sequence). Trimming cost V 4 bases and J 0 bases; bases outside gene matches: 4. The CDR3 length is 15 residues. The CDR3 sequence is CASSCGTDSTDTQYF. The CDR3 nucleotides are TGTGCCAGCAGCTGTGGGACAGATAGCACAGATACGCAGTATTTT. The variable domain in full, with the rest retrieved from reference TRBV7-9 and TRBJ2-3, is DTGVSQNPRHKITKRGQNVTFRCDPISEHNRLYWYRQTLGQGPEFLTYFQNEAQLEKSRLLSDRFSAERPKGSFSTLEIQRTEQGDSAMYLCASSCGTDSTDTQYFGPGTRLTVL.

The table lists this clonotype with many counts. The genes are TRBV12-3 or TRBV12-4 and TRBJ2-1; 7 nucleotides line up with TRBD2. The junction had 6 bases not matched to a gene; V was cut back by 4 bases and J by 3 bases. The CDR3 has 15 residues. CDR3 residues: CASSSSGTNYNEQFF. CDR3 DNA sequence: TGTGCCAGCAGTTCATCCGGGACTAACTACAATGAGCAGTTCTTC.

The chain joins TRBV12-3 or TRBV12-4 to TRBJ2-1, with TRBD1 matching over 9 bases. With V trimmed by 7 bases and J by 7 bases, 5 bases remained unmatched. This CDR3 has 13 residues. The CDR3 DNA is TGTGCCAGCATCACGGACAGGGGTAATGAGCAGTTCTTC. Protein product: CASITDRGNEQFF.

The table lists this clonotype with a few counts. The J gene is TRBJ2-7, the V gene TRBV2; 8 bases match TRBD2. V trimming: 6 bases; J trimming: 7 bases; junction bases outside the gene matches: 2. CDR1 is SNHLY, CDR2 FYNNEI, per germline. This CDR3 is 11 amino acids long. The chain's CDR3 is CASRGLGEQYF. CDR3 DNA: TGTGCCAGCAGGGGACTAGGTGAGCAGTACTTC.

This chain uses TRBV28 with TRBJ2-7; no reliable D call. Germline V CDR1 and CDR2: MDHEN, SYDVKM. V lost 6 bases, J lost 0 bases, and 9 bases lay in between. The length of the CDR3 is 13 residues. CDR3 nucleotides: TGTGCCAGCAGCCGTCTGGGCTCCTACGAGCAGTACTTC. Its translation: CASSRLGSYEQYF.

This chain connects TRBV11-2 to TRBJ2-1; TRBD2 aligns across 7 bases. The CDR3 is 15 residues long. V was pared by 6 bases and J by 6 bases, with 11 bases of the junction left unmatched. CDR1 SGHAT and CDR2 FQNNGV come from the germline V gene. The CDR3 here is CASSSGGGFFNEQFF. In nucleotides, the CDR3 is TGTGCCAGCAGTTCTGGCGGGGGATTCTTCAATGAGCAGTTCTTC.

The chain combines TRBV11-1 with TRBJ1-5, with D possibly being TRBD1 (6 bases). The V and J ends lost 10 bases and 3 bases respectively, with 22 bases between them. CDR1 and CDR2 (germline): SGHAT, FQDESV (reference sequence). The CDR3 length is 16 residues. The CDR3 nucleotides read TGTGCCATTAGCCCAATCTCGACAGGACCCAATCAGCCCCAGCATTTT. This translates into CAISPISTGPNQPQHF.

The gene calls are TRBV5-1 and TRBJ2-3, with 8 bases fitting TRBD1. V gave up 4 bases and J gave up 1 base; unmatched junction bases: 8. Per germline, CDR1 SGHRS and CDR2 YFSETQ. The CDR3 covers 16 residues. The CDR3, as DNA: TGCGCCAGCAGCACTGTGACAGGGGTCCGCACAGATACGCAGTATTTT. Its protein product is CASSTVTGVRTDTQYF.

This clonotype was seen repeatedly, ten times or more. This sequence joins TRBV12-3 or TRBV12-4 and TRBJ2-3; no firm D call. V dropped 1 base and J dropped 5 bases, with 1 base sitting between them. The CDR3 runs 11 residues. The CDR3 loop reads CASSLEDTQYF. The CDR3 nucleotides read TGTGCCAGCAGTTTAGAAGATACGCAGTATTTT.

A note on this clonotype: The junction differs from germline at one of its ends, possibly a read error. V gene TRBV11-2 combines with J gene TRBJ2-2; TRBD1 is a possible D gene (6 bases). CDR1 is SGHAT and CDR2 is FQNNGV in the germline V gene. This CDR3 is built from 16 residues. In DNA form, the CDR3 reads TGCGCCAACAGGGACGGACGCAACACGAACACCGTGGAGCTGTTTTTT. Its translation: CANRDGRNTNTVELFF. The whole variable domain, filled in from reference TRBV11-2 and TRBJ2-2, reads EAGVAQSPRYKIIEKRQSVAFWCNPISGHATLYWYQQILGQGPKLLIQFQNNGVVDDSQLPKDRFSAERLKGVDSTLKIQPAKLEDSAVYLCANRDGRNTNTVELFFGEGSRLTVL.

This clonotype has more than one count but fewer than ten. CDR3 region: CASSRRADQPQHF. DNA for the CDR3: TGTGCCAGCAGCCGTAGGGCCGATCAGCCCCAGCATTTT. V and J are TRBV7-2 and TRBJ1-5; D ambiguous. Germline V lookup: CDR1 SGHTA, CDR2 FQGNSA. Trimming took 5 bases from V and 5 from J, leaving 10 bases between them. There are 13 residues in the CDR3.

The rearrangement uses TRBV6-6 and TRBJ1-1, with TRBD1 as a possible D gene (5 bases). The V gene lost 2 bases and the J gene lost 11 bases, with 18 bases spanning the gap. Germline CDR1 and CDR2: MNHNY and SVGAGI (reference sequence). This CDR3 is built from 14 residues. Here the CDR3 reads CASSYPDRNIEAFF. The CDR3 DNA sequence: TGTGCCAGCAGTTACCCAGACAGAAACATTGAGGCTTTCTTT.